The 17 T cell receptor beta chains below were found in one sample sequenced in a study of molecular identifiers for immune sequencing clone quantification. TCRdb redid the calling of the PCR reads with MiXCR, one entry per CDR3 protein. The repertoire holds about 330,000 distinct CDR3 sequences, with roughly a quarter as singletons. Sequencing was carried out using naive CD8+ T cells from blood, with Jurkat cell RNA spiked in. Subset indicated: FACS-sorted CD8+CD4-CCR7+CD45RA+ naive T cells. These receptors were obtained from a human donor in good health. Some libraries in this study had Jurkat cell RNA spiked in.

About this clonotype itself: A much bigger clone sits one base away, suggesting this may be a read error. The chain links TRBV12-3 or TRBV12-4 to TRBJ1-4, with TRBD1 as a possible D gene (5 bases). The CDR3 covers 14 residues. This CDR3 reads CASSLEGQREKLLF. In nucleotides, the CDR3 is TGTGCCAGCAGTTTAGAGGGGCAGCGCGAAAAACTGCTTTTT.

This clonotype was picked up a small number of times. One junction end does not reproduce the germline sequence, and a read error may be involved. The V and J genes are TRBV5-1 and TRBJ1-6, with D hard to call. The CDR3 contains 17 residues. Germline loops: CDR1 SGHRS, CDR2 YFSETQ. The CDR3 nucleotides are TGCGCCAGCAGCTTGGAAGTAGTAAGCTCCTGTAATTCACCCCTCCACTTT. This sequence encodes CASSLEVVSSCNSPLHF.

CDR3 sequence: CASLPTGAYEQYF. CDR3 bases: TGCGCCAGCCTCCCGACAGGGGCCTACGAGCAGTACTTC. V is TRBV10-2 and J is TRBJ2-7; 8 bases fit TRBD1. The CDR3 contains 13 residues. The junction had 5 bases not matched to a gene; V was cut back by 8 bases and J by 2 bases. CDR1 WSHSY and CDR2 SAAADI come from the germline V gene.

This clonotype was seen just once. A much larger clone differs by one base, so this may be a read error. CDR3 loop: CASSLGEGPYEQYF. CDR3 nucleotides: TGTGCCAGCAGCTTAGGAGAGGGGCCCTACGAGCAGTACTTC. The gene calls are TRBV7-6 and TRBJ2-7; D could derive from TRBD1 or TRBD2 (5 bases each). Germline CDR1 is SGHVS and CDR2 is FNYEAQ. There are 14 residues in the CDR3. Trimming stripped 1 base from V and 2 bases from J, with 9 bases between.

The chain couples TRBV12-3 or TRBV12-4 to TRBJ1-5; TRBD1 matches at 8 bases. V gave up 7 bases and J gave up 7 bases; unmatched junction bases: 21. This CDR3 spans 18 amino acids. The CDR3 region is CASTLETGATTRLQPQHF. CDR3 DNA: TGTGCCAGCACCTTGGAGACAGGGGCAACTACTCGACTACAGCCCCAGCATTTT.

This clonotype was seen a few times. The chain has TRBV7-9 and TRBJ2-7; TRBD1 is a possible D gene (6 bases). This CDR3 spans 14 amino acids. Trimming removed 5 bases from V and 3 bases from J, with 14 bases in between. The germline gives CDR1 SEHNR, CDR2 FQNEAQ (reference sequence). This CDR3 reads CASSPRTAHYEQYF. Here the CDR3 DNA reads TGTGCCAGCAGCCCGAGGACAGCTCACTACGAGCAGTACTTC.

The chain recombines TRBV19 with TRBJ2-1; 9 nucleotides align to TRBD2. V was pared by 8 bases and J by 2 bases, with 4 bases of the junction left unmatched. CDR3 length equals 14 residues. The germline gives CDR1 LNHDA, CDR2 SQIVND (reference sequence). The CDR3 loop is CASGTSGPYNEQFF. For the CDR3, the DNA is TGTGCCAGTGGTACTAGCGGGCCCTACAATGAGCAGTTCTTC.

Comment on this clonotype: The conserved closing phenylalanine or tryptophan is absent in this CDR3, likely reflecting a read error. The chain recombines TRBV13 with TRBJ2-4, with D unresolved. Germline V gene sequence: CDR1 PRHDT, CDR2 FYEKMQ (reference sequence). V lost 5 bases, J lost 0 bases, and 8 bases lay in between. The CDR3 runs to 14 residues. The CDR3 nucleotides are TGTGCCAGCAGCCATAGTCTAGCCAAAAACATTCAGTACATC. Amino acids: CASSHSLAKNIQYI.

This clonotype came up a few times. J is TRBJ2-7 and V is TRBV29-1; no clear D gene. The CDR3 consists of 12 residues. V was shortened by 4 bases and J by 2 bases, with 9 bases between the two germline ends. Per the germline V gene, CDR1 is SQVTM and CDR2 is ANQGSEA. The CDR3 coding sequence is TGCAGCGTTGCAGTGGCCGCCTACGAGCAGTACTTC. This codes for CSVAVAAYEQYF.

This clonotype was recorded at least ten times. This chain joins TRBV4-1 and TRBJ1-1; a weak D match, TRBD1 (5 bases). The CDR3 is made up of 15 amino acids. Trimming removed 2 bases from V and 2 bases from J, with 12 bases in between. The germline CDR1 and CDR2 sequences are MGHRA and YSYEKL. As DNA, the CDR3 is TGCGCCAGCAGCCAAATGCTGGGGGTAAACACTGAAGCTTTCTTT. It codes for CASSQMLGVNTEAFF.

This clonotype appeared many times. The chain combines TRBV12-3 or TRBV12-4 with TRBJ2-1; D tentatively fits TRBD1 or TRBD2 (5 bases each). The CDR3 length is 16 residues. V was pared by 5 bases and J by 7 bases, with 21 bases between. The CDR3 sequence: CASSPGARIDENEQFF. The CDR3 region has the DNA TGTGCCAGCAGTCCCGGGGCCCGTATCGATGAGAATGAGCAGTTCTTC.

In the case of this clonotype: One base away lies a much larger clone, so this may be a sequencing read error. This chain links TRBV7-9 with TRBJ2-5; TRBD2 aligns across 9 bases. Germline V lookup: CDR1 SEHNR, CDR2 FQNEAQ (reference sequence). The CDR3 runs to 16 residues. CDR3 sequence: CATSLGPSGAQETQYF. The DNA for the CDR3 is TGTGCCACCAGCTTAGGCCCTAGCGGGGCGCAAGAGACCCAGTACTTC.

In its sample, this clonotype was seen a few times. This chain joins TRBV7-9 and TRBJ2-1, with 8 bases identical to TRBD1. The CDR3 consists of 15 residues. Germline CDR1 is SEHNR and CDR2 is FQNEAQ (reference sequence). V was pared by 6 bases and J by 8 bases, with 12 bases of the junction left unmatched. CDR3 amino acids: CASRSGAGGPDEQFF. The CDR3 DNA sequence: TGTGCCAGCAGATCCGGGGCAGGGGGCCCTGATGAGCAGTTCTTC.

V usage is TRBV4-3 and J usage is TRBJ2-5; 8 bases agree with TRBD2. CDR3 size: 16 residues. CDR1 is LGHNA, CDR2 YSLEER, per germline. J was trimmed by 5 bases and V by 4 bases; bases with no gene match: 12. CDR3 sequence: CASSPSGSGRFETQYF. The CDR3, as DNA: TGCGCCAGCAGCCCATCGGGCAGCGGGAGATTTGAGACCCAGTACTTC.

This chain joins TRBV28 and TRBJ2-7; possibly TRBD2 for D (6 bases). CDR3 size: 14 residues. CDR1 and CDR2 (germline): MDHEN, SYDVKM. The V gene lost 5 bases and the J gene lost 2 bases, with 13 bases spanning the gap. The CDR3 region has the DNA TGTGCCAGCAGTCAAAAGCGGGCCCCCTACGAGCAGTACTTC. Its protein product is CASSQKRAPYEQYF.

The chain couples TRBV12-3 or TRBV12-4 to TRBJ2-3, with D possibly TRBD2 on 8 matching bases. Deletions cut 3 bases from V and 1 base from J, with 20 bases between. This CDR3 is built from 18 residues. The CDR3 region is CASSFGRGLLMGTDTQYF. The CDR3 DNA follows: TGTGCCAGCAGTTTCGGGAGGGGGCTATTAATGGGCACAGATACGCAGTATTTT.

This clonotype was picked up a small number of times. V and J are TRBV27 and TRBJ1-1; weak D call: TRBD1 (5 bases). V dropped 2 bases and J dropped 0 bases, with 16 bases sitting between them. Germline assignment: CDR1 MNHEY and CDR2 SMNVEV (reference sequence). The CDR3 consists of 17 residues. Here the CDR3 reads CASSLLGVTRLNTEAFF. Written as DNA, the CDR3 is TGTGCCAGCAGTTTACTAGGGGTCACCCGACTGAACACTGAAGCTTTCTTT.